This entry describes one T cell receptor (beta chain). Its specific antigen is unknown. Base qualities were left out, and no much larger clone turns up one base away. From the germline V gene, CDR1 is SGHTA and CDR2 is FQGNSA. A distance of 3 bases separates the germline ends of V and J, which lose 4 bases and 0 bases respectively. The CDR3 holds 13 amino acids from the cysteine to the phenylalanine. Here the CDR3 DNA is all that survives: 39 bases in frame from base 1. This sample was taken from a study of shared clonotypes between healthy human individuals (dated by TCRdb to between 2020 and 2021). For the wider study: The cohort comprised a couple of women and a few men aged 18 to 49 years. For each donor, three plates each were used for CD4 naive and CD4 memory, two plates were used for CD8 naive, and one plate was used for CD8 memory. Blood TCR repertoires of about 5 healthy adults were deeply sequenced to estimate repertoire size and the extent of clonotype sharing between individuals. Libraries were prepared and TCR repertoires were sequenced by different laboratories using diverse techniques, in order to increase sequencing depth and limit assay-specific biases. Each donor's leukapheresis produced roughly between about 0.85 and 10 billion PBMCs. Paper-wide results and their limitations: Even with the large sequencing depth, rarefaction of the sorted-subset datasets indicated that sequencing was incomplete. Compared with non-shared clonotypes, the clonotypes found in all four sorted-subset donors had higher generation probabilities. When a handful of donors were compared, the shared fraction of clonotypes was 5% to 6.5% for naive CD4, less than 4% for naive CD8, 2.3% for memory CD4, and approximately 0.4% for memory CD8. Sampling was restricted to blood, and TCR repertoires in tissues likely differ from the TCR repertoires found in blood. Estimated clonotype richness was generally larger for naive than for memory subsets. Pairwise subsampling led to the expectation that sequencing depth would affect the degree of clonotype sharing among donors. Because the study included a small number of donors, the genetic and exposure-history diversity represented was limited.

Using the deep immunoSEQ assay, multiplex PCR amplified TCR CDR3 regions from genomic DNA. Genomic DNA extracted from each cell subset was distributed evenly over all wells of several immunoSEQ 96-well plates, and each plate served as one replicate. For sorted subsets, roughly 200 ng of genomic DNA, equivalent to tens of thousands of T cell genomes, went into each replicate PCR. Purified libraries were measured with a Qubit 3.0 fluorometer, size-checked on a Bioanalyzer 2100, and measured again with the KAPA Library Quantification kit. Every immunoSEQ 96-well plate was sequenced on a separate single-read 150-cycle Illumina NextSeq 550 flow cell. The authors' pipeline ran thus. Because the immunoSEQ output held only junctional sequences and lacked quality scores, the filtering could not match the filtering applied to full-length reads. Sequences were annotated with PyIR, a Python wrapper for IgBLAST v1.9, using IMGT germline references to assign V/J genes and CDR3. Reads were filtered out if the reads had weak V/J assignments (E-value above 1e-6), no CDR3, stop codons, out-of-frame junctions, or ambiguous translated residues. A V3J clonotype was defined by an identical inferred V gene, J gene, and CDR3 amino acid sequence. The percentage overlap between two repertoires was calculated by dividing the number of shared unique clonotypes by the size of the smaller repertoire. RTK rarefaction, the Chao1 estimator, and Recon v2.1 estimates of unobserved clonotypes were used to assess repertoire richness. For all TCRbeta clonotypes obtained by the gDNA method from a few donors, generation probabilities were computed with OLGA. TCRdb retrieved this table from immuneACCESS and kept in-frame rearrangements only. Not all clones are present; in checked studies, unresolved V genes account for under half, and no reason is known for the remainder. The V and J calls and the clone size are those of that table, but D and trimming were determined from the DNA. Within this sample are about 2.2 million clones, with more than 85% of them counted one time only. Of the sample, more than 1.5% is held by the ten largest clones.

CD8 naive samples were CD45RO-negative cells positively selected for CCR7, giving a CD45RA+CCR7+ population that excluded TemRA cells. The donors were healthy, HIV-negative adults who had no recently reported acute infections or vaccinations. Every donor was a Caucasian adult residing in Nashville, Tennessee, USA. Blood was collected by leukapheresis, and PBMCs were isolated by Ficoll-Histopaque density gradient centrifugation and then cryopreserved in liquid nitrogen vapor phase. Analytical flow cytometry was used to check the purity and quantity of every magnetically sorted T cell population. Each sorted fraction had its genomic DNA isolated and then quantified by UV absorbance on a Nanodrop 2000c.

The chain links TRBV7-2 with TRBJ2-2; the D gene assignment is ambiguous. The source is a man aged 18 to 29 in good health. Some clones in this sample may be carry-over from other donors' samples. Material: naive CD8+ T cells from PBMCs. The meaning of the sample's cell subset or site label: CD45RA+CCR7+. The DNA sequence is given as TGTGCCAGCAGCTCCTCGAACACCGGGGAGCTGTTTTTT. This sequence encodes CASSSSNTGELFF.